This paragraph covers one T cell receptor (beta chain) sequence. These data come from a study of blood T cell repertoires in COVID-19. Turning to the study itself: COVID-19 samples, acute and convalescent, were from the United States, Italy and Spain. T cells, B-cell-depleted T cells, or PBMCs supplied cDNA or gDNA.

How the authors handled the data: Estimates of nucleated cell counts were drawn from the amplification of reference gene primers. Clones were sequenced by immunoSEQ multiplex PCR, and TCRdb holds only the in-frame ones, with some missing. From that table come the V and J calls and clone size; the DNA was used to work out D and trimming. The sample gives some 200,000 clones, about 83% of which show up once; 9.5% to 15% is in the top ten. Germline V gene data show CDR1 as MNHEY and CDR2 as SVGEGT. V was cut by 1 base and J by 2 bases, with 6 bases left in between. The CDR3 consists of 14 residues. While infection was still active, Seattle patients were enrolled and then followed longitudinally.

Sequencing was performed on peripheral blood. The sequence came from a woman between 70 and 85 years old with COVID-19, enrolled during active disease. The genes are TRBV6-2 or TRBV6-3 and TRBJ1-5; D is possibly TRBD1 (5 bases). The CDR3 loop is CASSYFRGNQPQHF. DNA for the CDR3: TGTGCCAGCAGTTACTTCAGGGGCAATCAGCCCCAGCATTTT.